The next 19 T cell receptor beta chains were all read from a single sample in a study of blood T cell repertoires in COVID-19. Sequencing used immunoSEQ multiplex PCR; TCRdb keeps in-frame clones, though not all of them. Of 300,000 to 350,000 clones detected, 83% appear once; the ten largest clones hold around 3%. The sample consisted of peripheral blood. The source of these receptors is a man aged 25-40 years with active or convalescent COVID-19.

This chain uses TRBV9 with TRBJ2-7; D remains ambiguous. Germline V gene sequence: CDR1 SGDLS, CDR2 YYNGEE. The CDR3 extends over 12 amino acids. Trimming took off 0 bases at V and 4 bases at J, with 5 bases between the two ends. The CDR3 reads CASSVDGYEQYF. CDR3 coding DNA: TGTGCCAGCAGCGTAGACGGTTACGAGCAGTACTTC. The whole variable domain, filled in from reference TRBV9 and TRBJ2-7, reads DSGVTQTPKHLITATGQRVTLRCSPRSGDLSVYWYQQSLDQGLQFLIQYYNGEERAKGNILERFSAQQFPDLHSELNLSSLELGDSALYFCASSVDGYEQYFGPGTRLTVT.

This clone was observed once. V usage is TRBV30 and J usage is TRBJ1-5, with no clear D. Trimming removed 5 bases at V and 2 bases at J, with 10 bases between. The CDR3 runs to 13 residues. Per the germline V gene, CDR1 is GTSNPN and CDR2 is SVGIG (reference sequence). The CDR3 bases are TGTGCCTGGGCCCGAGGAGGCAATCAGCCCCAGCATTTT. Translated: CAWARGGNQPQHF.

Notes on this clone: Compared with germline, one end of the junction differs, possibly owing to a read error. J is TRBJ1-2 and V is TRBV29-1, with 10 bases lining up with TRBD1. The length of the CDR3 is 14 residues. CDR1 is SQVTM and CDR2 is ANQGSEA in the germline V gene. The CDR3 DNA reads TGCAGCGTAGAAGCAGGGACAGGGGCGTATGGCTACACCTTC. Protein product: CSVEAGTGAYGYTF. Complete variable domain (other parts from reference TRBV29-1 and TRBJ1-2): SAVISQKPSRDICQRGTSLTIQCQVDSQVTMMFWYRQQPGQSLTLIATANQGSEATYESGFVIDKFPISRPNLTFSTLTVSNMSPEDSSIYLCSVEAGTGAYGYTFGSGTRLTVV.

Worth noting for this clone: In the same sample, other DNA sequences code for this CDR3. The chain combines TRBV7-2 with TRBJ2-7; no firm D call. Trimming removed 6 bases at V and 0 bases at J, with 6 bases between. Germline CDR1 reads SGHTA; CDR2 reads FQGNSA. This CDR3 contains 12 residues. CDR3 region: CASSSSSYEQYF. The CDR3 DNA is TGTGCCAGCAGTTCGAGCTCCTACGAGCAGTACTTC. The variable domain in full, with the rest retrieved from reference TRBV7-2 and TRBJ2-7, is GAGVSQSPSNKVTEKGKDVELRCDPISGHTALYWYRQSLGQGLEFLIYFQGNSAPDKSGLPSDRFSAERTGGSVSTLTIQRTQQEDSAVYLCASSSSSYEQYFGPGTRLTVT.

The chain employs TRBV5-1 and TRBJ1-1; D may be TRBD1 (5 bases). This CDR3 has 17 residues. Germline CDR1 and CDR2: SGHRS and YFSETQ. Trimming pared 0 bases from V and 7 bases from J, leaving 22 bases between. The CDR3 DNA reads TGCGCCAGCAGCTTGGTTGCAGGGTTCATGACCGGTTTTGAAGCTTTCTTT. The encoded protein is CASSLVAGFMTGFEAFF.

The rearrangement links TRBV5-5 to TRBJ2-1, with 15 bases aligning to TRBD2. The CDR3 totals 13 residues. Germline trimming cut 1 base from V and 15 bases from J; bases unmatched to any gene: 2. The germline V gene has CDR1 SGHKS and CDR2 YYEKEE (reference sequence). CDR3 sequence reads: CASSLRTSGRGFF. In DNA form, the CDR3 reads TGTGCCAGCAGCTTGCGGACTAGCGGGAGGGGGTTCTTC.

The V call is TRBV10-3, the J call TRBJ2-1; 7 bases match TRBD2. Germline lookup yields CDR1 ENHRY and CDR2 SYGVKD. Germline trimming cut 9 bases from V and 6 bases from J; bases unmatched to any gene: 8. The CDR3 extends over 13 amino acids. In DNA, the CDR3 is TGTGCCATTGAGCGGGAATGGGGCAATGAGCAGTTCTTC. It specifies CAIEREWGNEQFF.

The CDR3 coding sequence is TGTGCCAGCAGCCTCTGGGCGGCTAGCGGTGCCTACGAGCAGTACTTC. This gives the protein CASSLWAASGAYEQYF. This chain joins TRBV3-1 (or the pseudogene TRBV3-2) and TRBJ2-7; 7 bases are a match to TRBD2. Germline lookup yields CDR1 LGHDT and CDR2 YNNKEL (reference sequence). J lost 2 bases, V lost 4 bases, and 11 bases had no gene match. CDR3 length: 16 amino acids.

This clone turned up a few times. The chain couples TRBV7-9 to TRBJ2-1; a possible D gene is TRBD1 (6 bases). Trimming took 5 bases from V and 5 from J, leaving 10 bases between them. Germline lookup yields CDR1 SEHNR and CDR2 FQNEAQ (reference sequence). This CDR3 is built from 13 residues. The CDR3 region has the DNA TGTGCCAGCAGCATCCGGGACAACAATGAGCAGTTCTTC. It yields the protein CASSIRDNNEQFF.

The CDR3: CASSTTGTNGYTF. As DNA, the CDR3 is TGTGCCAGCAGTACCACCGGGACAAATGGCTACACCTTC. The chain carries TRBV12-3 or TRBV12-4 and TRBJ1-2; weak D call: TRBD1 (6 bases). There are 13 residues in the CDR3. Trimming took 5 bases from V and 6 from J, leaving 13 bases between them.

The chain combines TRBV29-1 with TRBJ2-1; D gene unclear. The V gene's germline CDR1 is SQVTM and CDR2 ANQGSEA. This CDR3 region has 13 residues. Trimming took 5 bases from V and 0 from J, leaving 8 bases between them. The CDR3 reads CSVLRSSYNEQFF. CDR3 DNA sequence: TGCAGCGTTCTGCGGAGCTCCTACAATGAGCAGTTCTTC.

J is TRBJ1-1 and V is TRBV12-3 or TRBV12-4; D is ambiguous. Trimming stripped 4 bases from V and 8 bases from J, with 14 bases between. This CDR3 is built from 13 residues. CDR3 in DNA: TGTGCCAGCAGTTCTTACATTGGGAGCGAAGCTTTCTTT. This codes for CASSSYIGSEAFF.

There are a few counts of this clone. The chain uses TRBV3-1 (or the pseudogene TRBV3-2) and TRBJ2-2; no definite D call. This CDR3 contains 13 residues. V lost 3 bases to trimming and J lost 5 bases, with 7 bases between them. The germline V gene has CDR1 LGHDT and CDR2 YNNKEL (reference sequence). The CDR3 bases are TGTGCCAGCAGCCAGGGCTGGACCGGGGAGCTGTTTTTT. It yields the protein CASSQGWTGELFF.

This clone was seen only once. J is TRBJ1-2 and V is TRBV20-1; no reliable D call. Between the trimmed V and J ends, which lost 3 bases and 2 bases, there was a span of 13 bases. CDR3 length: 14 amino acids. Germline CDR1 reads DFQATT; CDR2 reads SNEGSKA (reference sequence). The CDR3 DNA follows: TGCAGTGCTAGTTCTCCCGGGGTGAACTATGGCTACACCTTC. This gives the protein CSASSPGVNYGYTF.

This chain joins TRBV6-5 and TRBJ2-2, with TRBD1 as a possible D gene (5 bases). In germline, CDR1 is MNHEY, CDR2 SVGAGI. The CDR3 sequence is 13 residues long. The ends were cut back, 7 bases at V and 5 bases at J, with 11 bases in the middle. As DNA, the CDR3 is TGTGCCAGCAATCGCAGGGCGACCGGGGAGCTGTTTTTT. Its translation is CASNRRATGELFF.

CDR3: CASSVDASYEQYF. The CDR3 DNA follows: TGTGCCAGCAGCGTGGATGCTAGCTACGAGCAGTACTTC. The rearrangement uses TRBV5-4 and TRBJ2-7; the D is unclear. Germline V gene data show CDR1 as SGHNT and CDR2 as YYREEE (reference sequence). The CDR3 extends over 13 amino acids. Trimming stripped 4 bases from V and 3 bases from J, with 11 bases between.

The rearrangement joins TRBV11-3 to TRBJ2-3; D is ambiguous. Germline lookup yields CDR1 SGHNT and CDR2 YENEEA. V lost 3 bases, J lost 6 bases, and 10 bases lay in between. The CDR3 totals 13 residues. CDR3 nucleotides: TGTGCCAGCAGCTTTAATTTCGGGGATACGCAGTATTTT. Translating it yields CASSFNFGDTQYF.

The chain couples TRBV6-4 to TRBJ2-1; 9 nucleotides align to TRBD2. This CDR3 region has 15 residues. Losses at the gene ends were 5 bases for V and 3 bases for J; bases not matched to a gene: 5. Germline assignment: CDR1 MRHNA and CDR2 SNTAGT. The CDR3 coding sequence is TGTGCCAGCAGTAGAGATAGCGGGGGCTACAATGAGCAGTTCTTC. Translating it yields CASSRDSGGYNEQFF.

This clone has only one observation. The chain is built from TRBV3-1 (or the pseudogene TRBV3-2) and TRBJ2-3; TRBD2 aligns across 10 bases. V gave up 6 bases and J gave up 1 base; unmatched junction bases: 7. The length of the CDR3 is 16 residues. CDR1 is LGHDT and CDR2 is YNNKEL in the germline V gene (reference sequence). CDR3 sequence: CASSALAGARTDTQYF. Written as DNA, the CDR3 is TGTGCCAGCAGTGCGCTAGCGGGAGCGCGCACAGATACGCAGTATTTT.